Following are 30 T cell receptor beta chains from one sample sequenced in a study of shared clonotypes between healthy human individuals. The method was immunoSEQ multiplex PCR; TCRdb's version includes in-frame clones alone and lacks a portion of them. The sample shows some 2 million clones, about 95% of them seen only once. Naive CD8 cells, CD45RO-negative and positively selected for CCR7, excluded terminally differentiated effector memory CD45RA+ cells. Sequencing was carried out using naive CD8+ T cells sorted from blood. These TCRs come from a man between 18 and 29 years old in good health.

Concerning this clone: Other DNA sequences from this sample encode an identical CDR3 as well. The chain employs TRBV29-1 and TRBJ2-7; no firm D call. The length of the CDR3 is 12 residues. Germline V CDR1 and CDR2: SQVTM, ANQGSEA. V lost 0 bases and J lost 4, with 7 bases in between. In DNA, the CDR3 is TGCAGCGTTGAAGAAGACGGTTACGAGCAGTACTTC. Translating gives CSVEEDGYEQYF.

This chain joins TRBV4-1 and TRBJ2-1; 9 positions agree with TRBD2. The CDR3 consists of 15 residues. The V and J ends lost 0 bases and 7 bases, in that order; junction bases with no gene match: 4. Germline V gene sequence: CDR1 MGHRA, CDR2 YSYEKL. The CDR3, as DNA: TGCGCCAGCAGCCAAGAAGCGGGGGGCCGGAATGAGCAGTTCTTC. Amino acid sequence: CASSQEAGGRNEQFF.

The rearrangement joins TRBV7-8 to TRBJ1-4; D not certain. The CDR3 contains 14 residues. The V end lost 4 bases, the J end lost 5 bases, and 11 bases lay between the germline ends. Germline V gives CDR1 SGHVS, CDR2 FQNEAQ. The CDR3 DNA reads TGTGCCAGCAGCTCGTCCACAGAGAATGAAAAACTGTTTTTT. This sequence encodes CASSSSTENEKLFF.

The V call is TRBV4-1, the J call TRBJ2-7, with D hard to call. The CDR3 covers 14 residues. Germline V gene lookup returns CDR1 MGHRA and CDR2 YSYEKL. The ends were cut back, 1 base at V and 3 bases at J, with 10 bases in the middle. The CDR3 region is CASSQGAASYEQYF. In nucleotides, the CDR3 is TGCGCCAGCAGCCAAGGGGCAGCCAGCTACGAGCAGTACTTC.

The gene calls are TRBV6-6 and TRBJ1-1, with D tentatively TRBD1 (5 bases). The CDR3 totals 16 residues. V dropped 0 bases and J dropped 0 bases, with 11 bases sitting between them. The germline gives CDR1 MNHNY, CDR2 SVGAGI (reference sequence). The CDR3 sequence is CASSYSGETMNTEAFF. CDR3 nucleotide sequence: TGTGCCAGCAGTTACTCGGGGGAGACCATGAACACTGAAGCTTTCTTT.

V usage is TRBV29-1 and J usage is TRBJ1-2; 8 bases match TRBD1. Germline V lookup: CDR1 SQVTM, CDR2 ANQGSEA. With V trimmed by 6 bases and J by 6 bases, 12 bases remained unmatched. This CDR3 has 14 amino acids. The CDR3 region has the DNA TGCAGCGTCGGACCGGGACAGGATAAGGATGGCTACACCTTC. Encoded protein: CSVGPGQDKDGYTF.

The chain is built from TRBV5-4 and TRBJ2-7; the D gene is possibly TRBD1 (7 bases). Germline V lookup: CDR1 SGHNT, CDR2 YYREEE (reference sequence). CDR3 length: 13 residues. V lost 4 bases and J 4 bases, leaving 12 bases between the germline ends. The CDR3 region is CASSAGQTYEQYF. Here the CDR3 DNA reads TGTGCCAGCAGCGCGGGACAGACATACGAGCAGTACTTC.

The CDR3 loop is CAISDSSGANQPQHF. The CDR3, as DNA: TGTGCCATCAGTGATTCGTCAGGGGCAAATCAGCCCCAGCATTTT. This chain connects TRBV10-3 to TRBJ1-5; weak D call: TRBD1 (6 bases). V was pared by 3 bases and J by 4 bases, with 13 bases between. Germline V gene lookup returns CDR1 ENHRY and CDR2 SYGVKD. The CDR3 runs 15 residues.

The DNA of the CDR3 is TGTGCCAGCAGCTTAACAAGGGGGCATGTTGGAACTAATGAAAAACTGTTTTTT. Its protein product is CASSLTRGHVGTNEKLFF. J is TRBJ1-4 and V is TRBV13, with 7 bases identical to TRBD1. The CDR3 runs 18 residues. V shed 2 bases and J 1 base; nucleotides not matched to a gene: 10. The germline gives CDR1 PRHDT, CDR2 FYEKMQ (reference sequence).

The chain has TRBV14 and TRBJ2-1, with D unclear. Trimming pared 4 bases from V and 0 bases from J, leaving 13 bases between. CDR3 size: 16 residues. The germline gives CDR1 SGHDN, CDR2 FVKESK. CDR3 sequence reads: CASSPSYSSSYNEQFF. CDR3 nucleotides: TGTGCCAGCAGCCCCTCATACAGCAGCTCCTACAATGAGCAGTTCTTC.

The rearrangement uses TRBV10-3 and TRBJ1-1; possibly TRBD1 for D (6 bases). The CDR3 is made up of 12 amino acids. Germline V gene sequence: CDR1 ENHRY, CDR2 SYGVKD. V dropped 6 bases and J dropped 7 bases, with 12 bases sitting between them. The CDR3 bases are TGTGCCATCAGGGAGACAGGAGGTGAAGCTTTCTTT. This codes for CAIRETGGEAFF.

The rearrangement links TRBV7-3 to TRBJ2-5; TRBD2 agrees at 9 bases. This CDR3 has 15 amino acids. V lost 1 base to trimming and J lost 3 bases; unmatched junction nucleotides: 3. Germline V gene lookup returns CDR1 SGHTA and CDR2 FQGTGA. This chain's CDR3 is CASSLNPSGEETQYF. Written as DNA, the CDR3 is TGTGCCAGCAGCTTAAACCCTAGCGGGGAAGAGACCCAGTACTTC.

The chain links TRBV29-1 to TRBJ2-5, with a possible D match to TRBD1 (5 bases). V lost 8 bases and J 3 bases, leaving 19 bases between the germline ends. The CDR3 covers 14 residues. Per germline, CDR1 SQVTM and CDR2 ANQGSEA. For the CDR3, the DNA is TGCAGCCTTCTTGGGGCAGACGCGAAAGAGACCCAGTACTTC. It specifies CSLLGADAKETQYF.

This sequence joins TRBV5-1 and TRBJ2-1; 9 bases match TRBD2. Trimming at V came to 3 bases and at J to 5 bases, leaving 6 bases not matched to a gene. CDR3 length: 15 amino acids. Germline V gives CDR1 SGHRS, CDR2 YFSETQ. CDR3 in DNA: TGCGCCAGCAGCTCTAGACTAGCGGACCACAATGAGCAGTTCTTC. Protein: CASSSRLADHNEQFF.

J is TRBJ1-1 and V is TRBV30; D gene unclear. Looked up from germline, CDR1 is GTSNPN and CDR2 is SVGIG (reference sequence). The CDR3 covers 11 residues. Trimming shortened V by 0 bases and J by 8 bases, and 7 bases separated the two germline ends. The CDR3 region has the DNA TGTGCCTGGAGTGTTCGGTCGGAAGCTTTCTTT. Amino acid sequence: CAWSVRSEAFF.

The chain employs TRBV23-1 and TRBJ2-2, with a weak D call TRBD1 (5 bases). TRBV23-1 is sorted into the ORF group, with uncertain function. This CDR3 spans 20 amino acids. V was clipped by 0 bases and J by 2 bases, with 22 bases between them. Written as DNA, the CDR3 is TGCGCCAGCAGTCAATCGTCCGGGTGGCAGGGCGAAGATAACACCGGGGAGCTGTTTTTT. Amino acids: CASSQSSGWQGEDNTGELFF.

This chain connects TRBV4-2 to TRBJ2-3, with 10 bases aligning to TRBD2. The junction had 3 bases not matched to a gene; V was cut back by 0 bases and J by 3 bases. CDR1 and CDR2 from the germline V gene are LGHNA and YNFKEQ. The CDR3 length is 16 residues. In nucleotides, the CDR3 is TGTGCCAGCAGCCAAGAGGGGGGACTAGCGACAGATACGCAGTATTTT. Encoded protein: CASSQEGGLATDTQYF.

The V gene is TRBV2, the J gene TRBJ1-2, with D possibly TRBD1 on 6 matching bases. V gave up 6 bases and J gave up 8 bases, with 16 bases separating them. There are 13 residues in the CDR3. The germline gives CDR1 SNHLY, CDR2 FYNNEI. DNA of the CDR3: TGTGCCAGCAGCCCACAGGGTGCGGGAGGCTACACCTTC. Its translation is CASSPQGAGGYTF.

The gene calls are TRBV5-6 and TRBJ2-1; 7 bases fit TRBD1. CDR1 and CDR2 from the germline V gene are SGHDT and YYEEEE. The CDR3 runs to 16 residues. Losses at the gene ends were 7 bases for V and 8 bases for J; bases not matched to a gene: 18. In DNA, the CDR3 is TGTGCCAGCGCGGACCAGGGGACAGCCCTTTTCGATGAGCAGTTCTTC. This encodes CASADQGTALFDEQFF.

This chain connects TRBV27 to TRBJ1-4; D is unresolved. The V gene lost 8 bases and the J gene lost 8 bases, with 15 bases spanning the gap. Germline values: CDR1 MNHEY, CDR2 SMNVEV (reference sequence). This CDR3 contains 13 residues. The CDR3 bases are TGTGCCAGCTCCTCGACGCGGGCAGAAAAACTGTTTTTT. Translating it yields CASSSTRAEKLFF.

V usage is TRBV27 and J usage is TRBJ1-4; D is unresolved. This CDR3 has 15 residues. V lost 0 bases, J lost 7 bases, and 12 bases lay in between. Germline values: CDR1 MNHEY, CDR2 SMNVEV (reference sequence). The CDR3 here is CASSLSYGLGEKLFF. As DNA, the CDR3 is TGTGCCAGCAGTTTATCGTACGGTCTTGGTGAAAAACTGTTTTTT. Drawing the rest from reference TRBV27 and TRBJ1-4, the complete variable domain is EAQVTQNPRYLITVTGKKLTVTCSQNMNHEYMSWYRQDPGLGLRQIYYSMNVEVTDKGDVPEGYKVSRKEKRNFPLILESPSPNQTSLYFCASSLSYGLGEKLFFGSGTQLSVL.

About this clone itself: A far more abundant clone sits one base away, making this likely a read error. Within the sample, other DNA sequences also encode this same CDR3. This chain joins TRBV7-8 and TRBJ2-7; the D is unclear. Germline V gives CDR1 SGHVS, CDR2 FQNEAQ. CDR3 length equals 13 residues. V shed 6 bases and J shed 0 bases, with 9 bases lying between them. For the CDR3, the DNA is TGTGCCAGCAGTTTGGACGGCTCCTACGAGCAGTACTTC. It codes for CASSLDGSYEQYF.

The chain couples TRBV10-2 to TRBJ2-3; TRBD2 aligns across 8 bases. The CDR3 runs 13 residues. Germline V gene data show CDR1 as WSHSY and CDR2 as SAAADI. With V trimmed by 7 bases and J by 6 bases, 6 bases remained unmatched. Here the CDR3 DNA reads TGCGCCAGCACGGGGGGGAGGGGTGATACGCAGTATTTT. Its translation is CASTGGRGDTQYF.

This chain connects TRBV2 to TRBJ2-5; the D is unclear. V lost 2 bases to trimming and J lost 4 bases, with 14 bases between them. CDR3 length: 15 amino acids. From germline, CDR1 is SNHLY and CDR2 FYNNEI. CDR3: CASSEHDPLGETQYF. DNA of the CDR3: TGTGCCAGCAGTGAACATGACCCGTTGGGAGAGACCCAGTACTTC.

To note about this clone: The sample has other DNA sequences that encode this CDR3 too. The chain is built from TRBV9 and TRBJ1-5; no firm D call. In germline, CDR1 is SGDLS, CDR2 YYNGEE. The CDR3 is 13 residues long. V lost 0 bases, J lost 7 bases, and 8 bases lay in between. DNA of the CDR3: TGTGCCAGCAGCGTAGGATCTGGGCAGCCCCAGCATTTT. Translated, it gives CASSVGSGQPQHF.

As for this clone: The identical CDR3 is also encoded by other nucleotide sequences in the sample. The rearrangement joins TRBV27 to TRBJ2-7; 7 bases agree with TRBD1. V shed 5 bases and J 6 bases; nucleotides not matched to a gene: 4. The germline V gene has CDR1 MNHEY and CDR2 SMNVEV (reference sequence). The CDR3 is 12 amino acids. The CDR3 loop reads CASSPTGVEQYF. Written as DNA, the CDR3 is TGTGCCAGCAGTCCCACAGGGGTCGAGCAGTACTTC.

V usage is TRBV5-1 and J usage is TRBJ2-1; maybe TRBD2 (5 bases). The CDR3 extends over 16 amino acids. The V gene lost 4 bases and the J gene lost 0 bases, with 14 bases spanning the gap. CDR1 and CDR2 from the germline V gene are SGHRS and YFSETQ. CDR3 in amino acids: CASSLEGGYSYNEQFF. The CDR3 coding sequence is TGCGCCAGCAGCCTCGAGGGCGGCTACTCCTACAATGAGCAGTTCTTC.

The chain links TRBV6-5 to TRBJ1-6, with a possible D match to TRBD1 (6 bases). The germline gives CDR1 MNHEY, CDR2 SVGAGI. This CDR3 contains 15 residues. The V and J ends lost 5 bases and 4 bases respectively, with 12 bases between them. The CDR3, as DNA: TGTGCCAGCAGTGGCCGGGACAAGTATAATTCACCCCTCCACTTT. Amino acid sequence: CASSGRDKYNSPLHF.

DNA of the CDR3: TGTGCCACCAGCGGAACCAGGGGGGAAGAGACCCAGTACTTC. Protein: CATSGTRGEETQYF. The chain uses TRBV15 and TRBJ2-5; D is perhaps TRBD1 (7 bases). With 5 bases removed from V and 3 bases from J, the gap between germline ends came to 13 bases. Germline V gene data show CDR1 as LNHNV and CDR2 as YYDKDF (reference sequence). The CDR3 extends over 14 amino acids.

With regard to this clone: Other DNA sequences in the sample encode the same CDR3. The chain employs TRBV5-4 and TRBJ2-7; D is ambiguous. The germline V gene has CDR1 SGHNT and CDR2 YYREEE (reference sequence). The CDR3 loop spans 13 amino acids. Trimming took 0 bases from V and 2 from J, leaving 6 bases between them. In DNA, the CDR3 is TGTGCCAGCAGCTTGGATGGCGCCTACGAGCAGTACTTC. As protein: CASSLDGAYEQYF.